The next 4 T cell receptor beta chains were all read from a single sample in a study of blood T cell repertoires in COVID-19. The method was immunoSEQ multiplex PCR; TCRdb's version includes in-frame clones alone and lacks a portion of them. The repertoire holds approximately 74,000 clones, with approximately 80% as singletons. The sequencing input was peripheral blood. The origin of the receptors is a man older than 75 with active or convalescent COVID-19.

The genes are TRBV5-4 and TRBJ2-2; 9 positions agree with TRBD2. The CDR3 is 16 residues long. The trim removed 4 bases at V and 3 bases at J, leaving 7 bases unmatched. Germline V lookup: CDR1 SGHNT, CDR2 YYREEE (reference sequence). DNA of the CDR3: TGTGCCAGCAGCGTGGGACTAGCTGGTTACACCGGGGAGCTGTTTTTT. It yields the protein CASSVGLAGYTGELFF.

This clone showed up just once. The chain joins TRBV6-6 to TRBJ2-2, with a possible D match to TRBD1 (6 bases). Germline CDR1 reads MNHNY; CDR2 reads SVGAGI (reference sequence). V was clipped by 6 bases and J by 0 bases, with 11 bases between them. The CDR3 covers 15 residues. CDR3 DNA: TGTGCCAGCAGGTTCGGGACACCGAACACCGGGGAGCTGTTTTTT. Translating gives CASRFGTPNTGELFF.

The chain has TRBV29-1 and TRBJ1-3, with D unclear. CDR1 is SQVTM, CDR2 ANQGSEA, per germline. This CDR3 has 13 amino acids. Trimming took off 5 bases at V and 4 bases at J, with 12 bases between the two ends. As DNA, the CDR3 is TGCAGCGTTCGGAGAGGGCGCGGAAACACCATATATTTT. The encoded protein is CSVRRGRGNTIYF.

The CDR3 is CASSALPGQGTLEQYF. As DNA, the CDR3 is TGTGCCAGCAGTGCCCTCCCGGGACAGGGAACTCTCGAGCAGTACTTC. The chain combines TRBV6-1 with TRBJ2-7; the match to TRBD1 covers 9 bases. The V gene end was trimmed by 4 bases and the J gene end by 6 bases; junction bases not matched to a gene: 13. Germline V gene lookup returns CDR1 MNHNS and CDR2 SASEGT. The CDR3 contains 16 residues.